This record looks at one T cell receptor (beta chain) sequence and its context. Its antigen is not identified. Looked up from germline, CDR1 is SGHAT and CDR2 is FQNNGV. Trimming pared 5 bases from V and 4 bases from J, leaving 11 bases between. This CDR3 contains 13 residues. This specimen belongs to a study of Ad26.COV2.S vaccination and SARS-CoV-2 variants. Broader study findings: Breadth of non-spike TCRs did not differ between vaccinees and placebo recipients. After vaccination, reports described spike-specific CD8+ and CD4+ T cell responses as showing substantial breadth. The TCR-based breadth and depth measures might underestimate overall T cell responses. Higher spike-specific TCR breadth was found in vaccine recipients than in placebo recipients.

Treatment noted: approximately 18 received Ad26.COV2.S at low or high dose, single or two shots; about five received placebo; per-sample allocation not given. Samples analyzed were those drawn on day 63 after the first vaccine or placebo injection. TCRdb keeps only in-frame clones here, not all; method: immunoSEQ multiplex PCR. The sample holds about 350,000 clones, 86% seen once. The chain carries TRBV11-2 and TRBJ1-2, with D tentatively TRBD1 (5 bases). This specimen consisted of peripheral blood, obtained in a trial of Ad26.COV2.S vaccine versus placebo. The source of this sequence is a person between 18 and 65 years old who received the Ad26.COV2.S COVID-19 vaccine or a placebo. The CDR3 region is CASSPGDVYGYTF. Here the CDR3 DNA reads TGTGCCAGCAGCCCCGGGGACGTCTATGGCTACACCTTC.